This TCR beta chain was captured in a study of blood T cell repertoires in COVID-19. Study as a whole: Researchers got acute and convalescent COVID-19 samples from the United States, Italy and Spain.

From germline, CDR1 is SGHAT and CDR2 FQNNGV. The CDR3 is 15 amino acids. Unmatched junction bases numbered 5, after V lost 3 bases and J lost 10 bases. The authors' processing: How many nucleated cells were present was estimated from reference gene primer amplification. Clones were sequenced by immunoSEQ multiplex PCR, and TCRdb holds only the in-frame ones, with some missing. V, J and clone size were drawn from that table, and D and trimming were deduced from the DNA. The sample holds some 230,000 clones; roughly 83% are singletons and the top ten take less than 8%. The clonotype comes from a woman aged 45-60 years with acute or convalescent COVID-19. This sequence joins TRBV11-2 and TRBJ1-6; 11 nucleotides match TRBD1. Sequencing was carried out using peripheral blood. As DNA, the CDR3 is TGTGCCAGCAGCTTCGGGACAGGGGGTGAATCACCCCTCCACTTT. It translates to CASSFGTGGESPLHF.